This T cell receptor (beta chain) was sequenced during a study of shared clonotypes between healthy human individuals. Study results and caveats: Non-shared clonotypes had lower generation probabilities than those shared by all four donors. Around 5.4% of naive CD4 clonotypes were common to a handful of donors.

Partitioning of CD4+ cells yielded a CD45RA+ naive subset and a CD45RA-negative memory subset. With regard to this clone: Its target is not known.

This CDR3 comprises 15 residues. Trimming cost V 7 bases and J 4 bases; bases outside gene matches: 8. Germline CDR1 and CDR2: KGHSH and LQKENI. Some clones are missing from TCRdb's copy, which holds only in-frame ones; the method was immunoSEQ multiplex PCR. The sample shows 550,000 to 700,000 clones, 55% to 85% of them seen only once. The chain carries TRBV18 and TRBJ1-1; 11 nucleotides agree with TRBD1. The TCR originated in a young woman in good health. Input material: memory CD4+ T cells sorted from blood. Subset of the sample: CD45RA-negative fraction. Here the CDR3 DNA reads TGTGCCAGCTGGCCGGACAGGGGGCTGAGCACTGAAGCTTTCTTT. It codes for CASWPDRGLSTEAFF.